This T cell receptor (beta chain) was recovered during a study of CD8 T cells in Susac syndrome. Findings of the study overall: The number of individuals included in the study's TCR sequencing and HLA analysis was acknowledged as relatively small.

Turning to this clonotype: Its antigen is unknown.

This CDR3 has 15 amino acids. The germline V gene has CDR1 MGHRA and CDR2 YSYEKL. The V end lost 1 base, the J end lost 1 base, and 8 bases lay between the germline ends. The RNA, about 0.5 to 1 ug, was put through reverse transcription using random hexamers. Amplification of TCR beta CDR3 across 54 Vbeta and 13 Jbeta was performed with immunoSEQ multiplex PCR. From the immunoSEQ multiplex PCR reads, TCRdb called clonotypes with MiXCR, one entry per CDR3 protein. The sample lists 78,000 or so distinct CDR3 sequences, approximately 94% occurring once. CD8+ and CD4+ T cells taken from blood had their TCR beta sequenced. TEMRA cells were FACS-enriched, and CD8+ and CD4+ T cells were isolated negatively.

This chain joins TRBV4-1 and TRBJ1-5; no reliable D call. Sequenced: CD8+ T cells from PBMCs. The clonotype was recovered from a human donor with multiple sclerosis. CDR3: CASSQVSGSNQPQHF. CDR3 bases: TGCGCCAGCAGCCAAGTGAGCGGCAGCAATCAGCCCCAGCATTTT.